This T cell receptor (beta chain) was identified during a study of T cell changes during pregnancy in multiple sclerosis. CDR3 length: 15 amino acids. V dropped 1 base and J dropped 1; count of bases not matched to a gene: 2. Germline values: CDR1 SGHVS, CDR2 FQNEAQ. In this sample, this clone turned up once. Here immunoSEQ multiplex PCR was the method, and the copy in TCRdb shows in-frame clones only, minus some. The top ten hold roughly 1.5% of the sample, which has 50,000 to 70,000 clones, just under 95% seen once. The TCR was taken from a female donor with multiple sclerosis, enrolled in a pregnancy study. The starting material was peripheral blood, obtained in the second trimester of pregnancy. The chain employs TRBV7-8 and TRBJ1-1; 8 bases match TRBD1. CDR3 loop: CASSLVTGANTEAFF. CDR3 DNA: TGTGCCAGCAGCTTAGTGACAGGGGCGAACACTGAAGCTTTCTTT.